The sample holds one count of the clone carrying this T cell receptor beta chain. Its antigen is currently unknown. The CDR3 covers 15 residues. V lost 2 bases and J 3 bases, leaving 10 bases between the germline ends. Germline V lookup: CDR1 LGHDT, CDR2 YNNKEL (reference sequence). Here immunoSEQ multiplex PCR was the method, and the copy in TCRdb shows in-frame clones only, minus some. The profile covers 75,000 to 100,000 clones, with roughly 89% appearing a single time and approximately 8.7% taken by the ten largest. The sample is drawn from a study of T cell responses to AZD1222 COVID-19 vaccine. Overall study results and limits: Spike-specific TCR breadth and depth both grew after two AZD1222 doses. It was only after the peak T cell response that any repertoires were sampled. Baseline serology detected seropositivity in only a handful of AZD1222 recipients. It should be noted that donors were predominantly white British and more often female, and clonal diversity was possibly underestimated.

The sequence was collected from an adult in good health. This chain links TRBV3-1 (or the pseudogene TRBV3-2) with TRBJ2-2; tentative D call: TRBD2 (5 bases). The specimen was peripheral blood, collected on day 0 of AZD1222 vaccination. As DNA, the CDR3 is TGTGCCAGCAGCCAACCCCGGACTGACACCGGGGAGCTGTTTTTT. Its translation: CASSQPRTDTGELFF.